Below are 21 T cell receptor beta chains sequenced from a single sample in a study of T cell changes during pregnancy in multiple sclerosis. Clones were read by immunoSEQ multiplex PCR, and TCRdb kept only the in-frame ones, dropping some. Here the sample spans roughly 45,000 clones, 90% being singletons. The sequencing here drew on peripheral blood, taken in the first trimester of pregnancy. Receptors originate from a female donor in good health, enrolled as a control in a pregnancy study.

This chain uses TRBV4-2 with TRBJ2-3; 12 bases line up with TRBD2. Losses at the gene ends were 2 bases for V and 5 bases for J; bases not matched to a gene: 5. Germline values: CDR1 LGHNA, CDR2 YNFKEQ. The CDR3 extends over 16 amino acids. CDR3 in amino acids: CASSQRTSGEVDTQYF. In DNA, the CDR3 is TGTGCCAGCAGCCAAAGGACTAGCGGGGAAGTAGATACGCAGTATTTT.

This clone was detected a few times. The chain joins TRBV27 to TRBJ2-2; 8 nucleotides align to TRBD1. Germline trimming cut 3 bases from V and 0 bases from J; bases unmatched to any gene: 9. Germline CDR1 reads MNHEY; CDR2 reads SMNVEV (reference sequence). The CDR3 contains 18 residues. The CDR3 loop is CASSFEQGDPANTGELFF. The CDR3 nucleotides read TGTGCCAGCAGTTTTGAACAGGGGGACCCCGCGAACACCGGGGAGCTGTTTTTT.

This chain joins TRBV29-1 and TRBJ1-5; tentatively, D is TRBD1 (6 bases). The CDR3 totals 16 residues. Germline CDR1 SQVTM, CDR2 ANQGSEA. V shed 2 bases and J shed 5 bases, with 19 bases lying between them. The CDR3 nucleotides read TGCAGCGTTGAAAGGTCCCTACAGGGTCTTCATCAGCCCCAGCATTTT. Protein: CSVERSLQGLHQPQHF.

This chain's CDR3 is CASSYSPAGGHNEQFF. In DNA form, the CDR3 reads TGTGCCAGCAGTTACTCGCCGGCAGGGGGTCACAATGAGCAGTTCTTC. J is TRBJ2-1 and V is TRBV6-5; 7 bases are a match to TRBD1. In germline, CDR1 is MNHEY, CDR2 SVGAGI. V trimming: 0 bases; J trimming: 5 bases; junction bases outside the gene matches: 7. The CDR3 length is 16 residues.

The rearrangement joins TRBV6-5 to TRBJ2-1; TRBD2 matches 9 bases. The CDR3 is 14 amino acids. V was clipped by 7 bases and J by 5 bases; unmatched bases: 6. CDR1 and CDR2 (germline): MNHEY, SVGAGI. CDR3 nucleotides: TGTGCCAGCACTATACTAGCGGGCAACAATGAGCAGTTCTTC. Translated, it gives CASTILAGNNEQFF.

The sample holds one count of this clone. This chain uses TRBV5-1 with TRBJ1-3; 8 nucleotides line up with TRBD1. Trimming removed 4 bases from V and 2 bases from J; junction bases left unmatched: 11. The CDR3 is 17 amino acids. CDR1 is SGHRS, CDR2 YFSETQ, per germline. The CDR3 sequence: CASSPRVTGETGNTIYF. The CDR3 bases are TGCGCCAGCAGCCCAAGGGTGACAGGGGAGACTGGAAACACCATATATTTT.

The rearrangement uses TRBV4-1 and TRBJ1-1; D remains ambiguous. The CDR3 contains 15 residues. Germline V gene lookup returns CDR1 MGHRA and CDR2 YSYEKL. Deletions cut 0 bases from V and 7 bases from J, with 15 bases between. The chain's CDR3 is CASSQDFWPGNEAFF. In nucleotides, the CDR3 is TGCGCCAGCAGCCAAGATTTCTGGCCCGGGAATGAAGCTTTCTTT.

The CDR3 nucleotides are TGTGCCAGTAGCCCCGGGTCACCCTACGAGCAGTACTTC. Its protein is CASSPGSPYEQYF. The J gene is TRBJ2-7, the V gene TRBV19; D ambiguous. The V gene's germline CDR1 is LNHDA and CDR2 SQIVND (reference sequence). Trimming pared 6 bases from V and 2 bases from J, leaving 11 bases between. There are 13 residues in the CDR3.

The gene calls are TRBV27 and TRBJ2-1; tentatively, D is TRBD1 (6 bases). V lost 4 bases to trimming and J lost 2 bases, with 12 bases between them. This CDR3 comprises 15 residues. The germline CDR1 and CDR2 sequences are MNHEY and SMNVEV (reference sequence). The CDR3, as DNA: TGTGCCAGCAGTTCCCGCTGGGGGCCCTACAATGAGCAGTTCTTC. Its translation: CASSSRWGPYNEQFF.

This rearrangement joins TRBV11-2 to TRBJ2-3; no clear D. The V end lost 5 bases, the J end lost 0 bases, and 6 bases lay between the germline ends. This CDR3 comprises 13 residues. Germline lookup yields CDR1 SGHAT and CDR2 FQNNGV. The CDR3 DNA is TGTGCCAGCAGCCCCCTTAGCACAGATACGCAGTATTTT. The encoded protein is CASSPLSTDTQYF.

The J gene is TRBJ2-2, the V gene TRBV5-1; 8 positions match TRBD1. V shed 4 bases, J shed 2 bases, and the junction held 7 bases outside the gene matches. Germline V gives CDR1 SGHRS, CDR2 YFSETQ. The CDR3 length is 16 residues. CDR3 sequence reads: CASSQNGQGNTGELFF. CDR3 sequence (DNA): TGCGCCAGCAGCCAAAATGGACAGGGAAACACCGGGGAGCTGTTTTTT.

The gene calls are TRBV5-4 and TRBJ2-1, with a weak D call TRBD2 (7 bases). The germline gives CDR1 SGHNT, CDR2 YYREEE (reference sequence). The CDR3 length is 15 residues. The germline V and J ends were trimmed by 0 bases and 5 bases, with 12 bases remaining between them. CDR3 loop: CASSLGGGRDNEQFF. The CDR3 DNA follows: TGTGCCAGCAGCTTGGGGGGGGGCAGGGACAATGAGCAGTTCTTC. Looking up the rest from reference TRBV5-4 and TRBJ2-1 gives the full variable domain: ETGVTQSPTHLIKTRGQQVTLRCSSQSGHNTVSWYQQALGQGPQFIFQYYREEENGRGNFPPRFSGLQFPNYSSELNVNALELDDSALYLCASSLGGGRDNEQFFGPGTRLTVL.

The J gene is TRBJ2-3, the V gene TRBV2; the match to TRBD2 covers 9 bases. The J segment lost 2 bases and the V segment lost 6 bases, leaving 9 bases of the junction unmatched. CDR1 and CDR2 (germline): SNHLY, FYNNEI. The CDR3 runs 16 residues. The CDR3 is CASRRGLAGSTDTQYF. For the CDR3, the DNA is TGTGCCAGCAGGAGGGGTCTAGCGGGATCCACAGATACGCAGTATTTT.

The V gene is TRBV2, the J gene TRBJ1-1; D may be TRBD1 (5 bases). The CDR3 has 15 residues. Germline CDR1 reads SNHLY; CDR2 reads FYNNEI. Trimming pared 7 bases from V and 3 bases from J, leaving 18 bases between. The CDR3 bases are TGTGCCAGCACCCCACAGGACGCAGGGTACACTGAAGCTTTCTTT. It yields the protein CASTPQDAGYTEAFF.

J is TRBJ1-5 and V is TRBV15; D is ambiguous. The CDR3 spans 14 residues. The V end lost 2 bases, the J end lost 1 base, and 6 bases lay between the germline ends. Germline V lookup: CDR1 LNHNV, CDR2 YYDKDF (reference sequence). The CDR3 protein is CATSRQWSNQPQHF. For the CDR3, the DNA is TGTGCCACCAGCAGACAGTGGAGCAATCAGCCCCAGCATTTT. The complete variable domain, with remaining parts taken from reference TRBV15 and TRBJ1-5, reads DAMVIQNPRYQVTQFGKPVTLSCSQTLNHNVMYWYQQKSSQAPKLLFHYYDKDFNNEADTPDNFQSRRPNTSFCFLDIRSPGLGDTAMYLCATSRQWSNQPQHFGDGTRLSIL.

This chain uses TRBV2 with TRBJ2-3, with a tentative D call TRBD2 (5 bases). The germline gives CDR1 SNHLY, CDR2 FYNNEI. V was shortened by 3 bases and J by 4 bases, with 14 bases between the two germline ends. The CDR3 is 15 residues long. DNA for the CDR3: TGTGCCAGCAGTGAGTACCGGGGAGCCCCAGATACGCAGTATTTT. This translates into CASSEYRGAPDTQYF.

The rearrangement uses TRBV7-3 and TRBJ2-3, with TRBD1 identical over 9 bases. The CDR3 contains 17 residues. Germline loops: CDR1 SGHTA, CDR2 FQGTGA. V shed 2 bases, J shed 3 bases, and the junction held 9 bases outside the gene matches. In DNA form, the CDR3 reads TGTGCCAGCAGCTTACTACCGGGACAGGGCCTTACAGATACGCAGTATTTT. It yields the protein CASSLLPGQGLTDTQYF.

This chain links TRBV6-5 with TRBJ1-1; 10 bases are shared with TRBD1. The germline CDR1 and CDR2 sequences are MNHEY and SVGAGI. Germline trimming cut 5 bases from V and 2 bases from J; bases unmatched to any gene: 5. The CDR3 has 15 amino acids. Here the CDR3 reads CASSPLTGGNTEAFF. CDR3 DNA: TGTGCCAGCAGTCCATTGACAGGGGGCAACACTGAAGCTTTCTTT.

The rearrangement joins TRBV10-3 to TRBJ1-2, with no clear D. CDR3 size: 15 residues. Germline lookup yields CDR1 ENHRY and CDR2 SYGVKD. Trimming pared 4 bases from V and 6 bases from J, leaving 18 bases between. CDR3 protein: CAISGAMGEMNGYTF. The CDR3 DNA sequence: TGTGCCATCAGTGGGGCCATGGGTGAAATGAATGGCTACACCTTC.

The CDR3 sequence is CASSILGGTGLETQYF. The CDR3 DNA reads TGTGCCAGCAGCATACTAGGCGGGACAGGGCTAGAGACCCAGTACTTC. The J gene is TRBJ2-5, the V gene TRBV7-8; 9 bases are a match to TRBD1. Germline V gene lookup returns CDR1 SGHVS and CDR2 FQNEAQ. The CDR3 is made up of 16 amino acids. V shed 5 bases and J 4 bases; nucleotides not matched to a gene: 11.

This sequence joins TRBV7-2 and TRBJ1-2; D might be TRBD1 (5 bases). Trimming cost V 0 bases and J 6 bases, with 11 bases left between them. Germline V gene data show CDR1 as SGHTA and CDR2 as FQGNSA. This CDR3 is 14 amino acids long. CDR3 loop: CASSLAGLQDGYTF. DNA of the CDR3: TGTGCCAGCAGCTTAGCGGGGCTCCAAGATGGCTACACCTTC.